A selection of T cell receptor beta chains follows, all from one sample in a study of control samples from healthy donors and cancer patients. Profiled with immunoSEQ multiplex PCR; TCRdb holds only in-frame clones, not every one. The sample has more than 95,000 clones; over 75% are singletons. The sample was blood. The receptors here all came from a man in his late teens or twenties in good health. Both conserved end residues are part of each CDR3. The order of the fields is V gene, J gene, clone size, D gene, CDR3 DNA, CDR3 protein. The D gene is left open where the match is weak. Not every row has a clone size; where given, it reads once, few, many or a size class.

v_gene: TRBV5-1
j_gene: TRBJ2-1
abundance: -
d_gene: TRBD2
CDR3nt: TGCGCCAGCAGCTTGGGTCCCGGCGGGAGGGATGGAAATGAGCAGTTCTTC
CDR3aa: CASSLGPGGRDGNEQFF

v_gene: TRBV10-1
j_gene: TRBJ2-7
abundance: once
d_gene: -
CDR3nt: TGCGCCGTAGATAGGGGTCCCAGCTCCTACGAGCAGTACTTC
CDR3aa: CAVDRGPSSYEQYF

v_gene: TRBV19
j_gene: TRBJ1-2
abundance: -
d_gene: -
CDR3nt: TGTGCCAGTACCGAAAGCGGGTGGCCTCCTAGAGGCTACACCTTC
CDR3aa: CASTESGWPPRGYTF

v_gene: TRBV27
j_gene: TRBJ2-7
abundance: -
d_gene: TRBD1
CDR3nt: TGTGCCAGCAGTTCATACCTCCGGAGGGGACAGGGTAAATCCTACGAGCAGTACTTC
CDR3aa: CASSSYLRRGQGKSYEQYF

v_gene: TRBV28
j_gene: TRBJ1-1
abundance: -
d_gene: -
CDR3nt: TGTGCCAGCAGTCCCGGGACCCGATCTATGAACACTGAAGCTTTCTTT
CDR3aa: CASSPGTRSMNTEAFF

v_gene: TRBV5-1
j_gene: TRBJ2-2
abundance: once
d_gene: -
CDR3nt: TGCGCCAGCAACCCGGACTATAACACCGGGGAGCTGTTTTTT
CDR3aa: CASNPDYNTGELFF

v_gene: TRBV5-1
j_gene: TRBJ2-7
abundance: once
d_gene: -
CDR3nt: TGCGCCAGCAGCTACCCAGGAACCTACGAGCAGTACTTC
CDR3aa: CASSYPGTYEQYF

v_gene: TRBV7-9
j_gene: TRBJ2-5
abundance: -
d_gene: -
CDR3nt: TGTGCCAGCAGCCCCCCTAGCCTCAGGGTGGAGACCCAGTACTTC
CDR3aa: CASSPPSLRVETQYF

v_gene: TRBV7-9
j_gene: TRBJ2-7
abundance: -
d_gene: TRBD2
CDR3nt: TGTGCCAGCAGTGATCAGACTAGCACTATGTACGAGCAGTACTTC
CDR3aa: CASSDQTSTMYEQYF

v_gene: TRBV28
j_gene: TRBJ2-4
abundance: few
d_gene: TRBD2
CDR3nt: TGTGCCCACCGGGCGGGGGTAGCCAAAAACATTCAGTACTTC
CDR3aa: CAHRAGVAKNIQYF

v_gene: TRBV6-2/TRBV6-3
j_gene: TRBJ2-2
abundance: -
d_gene: -
CDR3nt: TGTGCCAGCAGTTATTCCGGGGACACCGGGGAGCTGTTTTTT
CDR3aa: CASSYSGDTGELFF

v_gene: TRBV12-5
j_gene: TRBJ2-7
abundance: -
d_gene: TRBD1
CDR3nt: TGTGCTAGTGGTTTCGTAGGGGGCTACGACGAGCAGTACTTC
CDR3aa: CASGFVGGYDEQYF

v_gene: TRBV7-2
j_gene: TRBJ2-1
abundance: -
d_gene: TRBD2
CDR3nt: TGTGCCAGCAGCCTAGTAAAGACTAGCGGGATGGATAGGCAGTTCTTC
CDR3aa: CASSLVKTSGMDRQFF

v_gene: TRBV10-3
j_gene: TRBJ1-1
abundance: -
d_gene: -
CDR3nt: TGTGCCATCAGGACAAACACTGAAGCTTTCTTT
CDR3aa: CAIRTNTEAFF

v_gene: TRBV5-6
j_gene: TRBJ1-1
abundance: -
d_gene: -
CDR3nt: TGTGCCAGCAGCTTGGGTCTGGGTTTCGGCACTGAAGCTTTCTTT
CDR3aa: CASSLGLGFGTEAFF

v_gene: TRBV9
j_gene: TRBJ1-1
abundance: once
d_gene: TRBD1
CDR3nt: TGTGCCAGCAGCTCGGGACAGACGAACACTGAAGCTTTCTTT
CDR3aa: CASSSGQTNTEAFF

v_gene: TRBV27
j_gene: TRBJ1-5
abundance: -
d_gene: -
CDR3nt: TGTGCCAGCGGTGGCATGCGGGGCAGAACTAATCAGCCCCAGCATTTT
CDR3aa: CASGGMRGRTNQPQHF

v_gene: TRBV28
j_gene: TRBJ2-3
abundance: -
d_gene: -
CDR3nt: TGTGCCAGCAGTTTGGGGATCCAGTCGTTTATGACAGATACGCAGTATTTT
CDR3aa: CASSLGIQSFMTDTQYF

v_gene: TRBV18
j_gene: TRBJ1-4
abundance: -
d_gene: TRBD1
CDR3nt: TGTGCCAGCTCACCACCCGGGACAGCAACTAATGAAAAACTGTTTTTT
CDR3aa: CASSPPGTATNEKLFF

v_gene: TRBV5-6
j_gene: TRBJ2-3
abundance: -
d_gene: -
CDR3nt: TGTGCCAGCAGCTTGAGCTTGTCTCGCACAGATACGCAGTATTTT
CDR3aa: CASSLSLSRTDTQYF

v_gene: TRBV28
j_gene: TRBJ2-2
abundance: -
d_gene: -
CDR3nt: TGTGCCAGCAGCCCGGGAAGTAACACCGGGGAGCTGTTTTTT
CDR3aa: CASSPGSNTGELFF

v_gene: TRBV7-8
j_gene: TRBJ2-3
abundance: -
d_gene: -
CDR3nt: TGTGCCAGCAGGGACCAGGGGTCCGCCACAGATACGCAGTATTTT
CDR3aa: CASRDQGSATDTQYF

v_gene: TRBV11-2
j_gene: TRBJ1-1
abundance: -
d_gene: TRBD1
CDR3nt: TGTGCCAGCAGCTTCACAGGGGGCGTTGAAGCTTTCTTT
CDR3aa: CASSFTGGVEAFF

v_gene: TRBV27
j_gene: TRBJ2-7
abundance: -
d_gene: -
CDR3nt: TGTGCCAGCAGCCCGGGACTCTACGAGCAGTACTTC
CDR3aa: CASSPGLYEQYF

v_gene: TRBV7-9
j_gene: TRBJ2-1
abundance: -
d_gene: TRBD2
CDR3nt: TGTGCCAGCAGATTTGGGACTAGGGGCGGCAATGAGCAGTTCTTC
CDR3aa: CASRFGTRGGNEQFF

v_gene: TRBV7-2
j_gene: TRBJ1-1
abundance: -
d_gene: TRBD1
CDR3nt: TGTGCCAGCAGCCTTCTGGGACAGATTAAAAGGGAAGCTTTCTTT
CDR3aa: CASSLLGQIKREAFF

v_gene: TRBV6-5
j_gene: TRBJ1-2
abundance: -
d_gene: -
CDR3nt: TGTGCCAGCAGTTACTCGGGCAGGGAAGGCTATGGCTACACCTTC
CDR3aa: CASSYSGREGYGYTF

v_gene: TRBV6-6
j_gene: TRBJ2-5
abundance: -
d_gene: -
CDR3nt: TGTGCCAGCAGACGCGGGACCCTACAAGAGACCCAGTACTTC
CDR3aa: CASRRGTLQETQYF

v_gene: TRBV5-4
j_gene: TRBJ1-2
abundance: -
d_gene: TRBD1
CDR3nt: TGTGCCAGCAGAAGCGGGACAGCCCTAAACTATGGCTACACCTTC
CDR3aa: CASRSGTALNYGYTF

v_gene: TRBV2
j_gene: TRBJ2-3
abundance: -
d_gene: TRBD2
CDR3nt: TGTGCCAGCAGTATCAGCGGGAGAGGTGATACGCAGTATTTT
CDR3aa: CASSISGRGDTQYF

v_gene: TRBV7-3
j_gene: TRBJ2-2
abundance: -
d_gene: TRBD2
CDR3nt: TGTGCCAGCAGCTCTTGGACGGGACTAGCGGAAGAAAACACCGGGGAGCTGTTTTTT
CDR3aa: CASSSWTGLAEENTGELFF

v_gene: TRBV15
j_gene: TRBJ2-2
abundance: -
d_gene: TRBD2
CDR3nt: TGTGCCACCAGCAGAGATCGGGGGGGTGACACCGGGGAGCTGTTTTTT
CDR3aa: CATSRDRGGDTGELFF

v_gene: TRBV5-1
j_gene: TRBJ1-6
abundance: -
d_gene: -
CDR3nt: TGCGCCAGCAGCTTGGCAGGGAAGGATAATTCACCCCTCCACTTT
CDR3aa: CASSLAGKDNSPLHF

v_gene: TRBV30
j_gene: TRBJ1-1
abundance: -
d_gene: -
CDR3nt: TGTGCCTGGAGTGTACTGGGACAAGCGGTGTCTGAAGCTTTCTTT
CDR3aa: CAWSVLGQAVSEAFF

v_gene: TRBV7-8
j_gene: TRBJ1-1
abundance: -
d_gene: -
CDR3nt: TGTGCCAGCAGCACACAACCCGCGGGACGGGTCGGCACTGAAGCTTTCTTT
CDR3aa: CASSTQPAGRVGTEAFF

v_gene: TRBV15
j_gene: TRBJ2-1
abundance: -
d_gene: -
CDR3nt: TGTGCCACCGAATTGCGGCCTTACAATGAGCAGTTCTTC
CDR3aa: CATELRPYNEQFF

v_gene: TRBV30
j_gene: TRBJ2-1
abundance: -
d_gene: TRBD1
CDR3nt: TGTGCCTGGAGTGTCAGTCAGGGGGCGCGTGGTGAGCAGTTCTTC
CDR3aa: CAWSVSQGARGEQFF

v_gene: TRBV5-1
j_gene: TRBJ1-1
abundance: -
d_gene: -
CDR3nt: TGCGCCAGCAGCTTGGCGGGGATTGGGATGAACACTGAAGCTTTCTTT
CDR3aa: CASSLAGIGMNTEAFF

v_gene: TRBV6-4
j_gene: TRBJ1-1
abundance: -
d_gene: -
CDR3nt: TGTGCCAGCAGTCTCAATGACAGGAACACTGAAGCTTTCTTT
CDR3aa: CASSLNDRNTEAFF

v_gene: TRBV5-1
j_gene: TRBJ2-1
abundance: -
d_gene: -
CDR3nt: TGCGCCAGCAGCGTCCCCAGCTCCTACAATGAGCAGTTCTTC
CDR3aa: CASSVPSSYNEQFF

v_gene: TRBV13
j_gene: TRBJ2-2
abundance: -
d_gene: TRBD2
CDR3nt: TGTGCCAGCTGGCGGACTAGCGATAACACCGGGGAGCTGTTTTTT
CDR3aa: CASWRTSDNTGELFF